A selection of T cell receptor beta chains follows, all from one sample in a study of OX40 agonist ivuxolimab in advanced cancers. Profiling relied on immunoSEQ multiplex PCR, and the TCRdb table lists in-frame clones only, not all of them. The sample records roughly 19,000 clones, over 65% being singletons. Sequenced material: CD4+ or CD8+ T cells sorted from blood, taken in a trial of the OX40 agonist ivuxolimab. The receptors were sampled from an adult with an advanced solid tumor such as melanoma, head and neck, liver or kidney cancer. Each CDR3 is given with its conserved first and last residue. The D gene is left open where the match is weak. Rows give clone size only sometimes, using once, few, many, or a class for an expanded clone.

J | size | D | V | DNA | CDR3
TRBJ2-3 | few | . | TRBV6-1 | TGTGCCACCATCGGGGGCAGCACAGATACGCAGTATTTT | CATIGGSTDTQYF
TRBJ1-6 | . | . | TRBV27 | TGTGCCAGCAGTTCTGACGAATTTTATAATTCACCCCTCCACTTT | CASSSDEFYNSPLHF
TRBJ2-7 | . | TRBD1 | TRBV6-5 | TGTGCCAGCAGTTTCATACAGGGGGCCTACGAGCAGTACTTC | CASSFIQGAYEQYF
TRBJ1-1 | . | . | TRBV7-3 | TGTGCCAGCAGCTCCCAAACTCAGGGAGAAGCTTTCTTT | CASSSQTQGEAFF
TRBJ2-5 | . | TRBD2 | TRBV18 | TGTGCCAGCTCACCCCTTACACCAGCGGGGGGGCAGGAGACCCAGTACTTC | CASSPLTPAGGQETQYF
TRBJ2-3 | medium-sized | TRBD2 | TRBV10-1 | TGCGCCAGCAGAAAGCGGGGGTACACAGATACGCAGTATTTT | CASRKRGYTDTQYF
TRBJ1-2 | . | . | TRBV27 | TGTGCCAGCAGTTCCGGACAGTTGGGGGGCTACACCTTC | CASSSGQLGGYTF
TRBJ1-3 | . | . | TRBV6-1 | TGTGCCAGCAGTGACTCGCCTTACTCTGGAAACACCATATATTTT | CASSDSPYSGNTIYF
TRBJ2-4 | . | TRBD2 | TRBV2 | TGTGCCAGCAGTAGGCGGGAGATAGCCAAAAACATTCAGTACTTC | CASSRREIAKNIQYF
TRBJ2-3 | . | TRBD1 | TRBV7-2 | TGTGCCAGCAGCTTAGCGAGCCCCTACCGTATGACAGGGGGGAAAGATACGCAGTATTTT | CASSLASPYRMTGGKDTQYF
TRBJ2-3 | . | . | TRBV28 | TGTGCCAGCAGTTACCAGCGGCGCACAGATACGCAGTATTTT | CASSYQRRTDTQYF
TRBJ1-3 | . | . | TRBV13 | TGTGCCAGCAGCTCCCCAGGGGCTGGAAACACCATATATTTT | CASSSPGAGNTIYF
TRBJ1-1 | . | . | TRBV9 | TGTGCCAGCAGCGTAGTTCCGGGGGCCACTGAAGCTTTCTTT | CASSVVPGATEAFF
TRBJ1-1 | . | . | TRBV19 | TGTGCCAGTAGTATAGGAGGGGCTGAAGCTTTCTTT | CASSIGGAEAFF
TRBJ2-7 | . | . | TRBV9 | TGTGCCAGCAGCTTAATGGACAGTAAATACTACGAGCAGTACTTC | CASSLMDSKYYEQYF
TRBJ2-3 | . | . | TRBV9 | TGTGCCAGCAGCGTAGGCTATACGCAGTATTTT | CASSVGYTQYF
TRBJ2-2 | . | TRBD1 | TRBV19 | TGTGCCAGTAGCTTCCCGGGACAGGGGTGGAAGGAGAACACCGGGGAGCTGTTTTTT | CASSFPGQGWKENTGELFF
TRBJ2-2 | . | . | TRBV9 | TGTGCCAGCAGCGTATTTGCGAGTTACAGGTTGCAAGGCGACACCGGGGAGCTGTTTTTT | CASSVFASYRLQGDTGELFF
TRBJ2-7 | . | . | TRBV11-3 | TGTGCCAGCAGCTTAGATCACGGGGCCGACCCCTCCTACGAGCAGTACTTC | CASSLDHGADPSYEQYF
TRBJ1-6 | . | . | TRBV6-5 | TGTGCCAGCAGGAAAAACAATTCACCCCTCCACTTT | CASRKNNSPLHF
TRBJ2-1 | once | . | TRBV7-9 | TGTGCCAGCAGCCCACCCCGGGGGCCCTCCTACAATGAGCAGTTCTTC | CASSPPRGPSYNEQFF
TRBJ1-1 | few | . | TRBV11-3 | TGTGCCAGCAGCCCAACCCAGCTGGAAGCTTTCTTT | CASSPTQLEAFF
TRBJ2-1 | . | . | TRBV19 | TGTGCCAGTAGTATCGTTAGGAATGAGCAGTTCTTC | CASSIVRNEQFF
TRBJ1-1 | few | TRBD1 | TRBV7-2 | TGTGCCAGCAGCTTAGTACTAACAGGGGAGACTGAAGCTTTCTTT | CASSLVLTGETEAFF
TRBJ2-1 | . | TRBD1 | TRBV9 | TGTGCCAGCAGCGTACCCCGGACAGGGAGCTCCTACAATGAGCAGTTCTTC | CASSVPRTGSSYNEQFF
TRBJ2-3 | . | . | TRBV11-3 | TGTGCCAGCAGCTTAGGTCGGAGGTTTTCTAGCACAGATACGCAGTATTTT | CASSLGRRFSSTDTQYF
TRBJ2-1 | . | TRBD2 | TRBV7-2 | TGTGCCAGCAGGACGATGGGGAGGGATGAGCAGTTCTTC | CASRTMGRDEQFF
TRBJ1-1 | . | . | TRBV7-2 | TGTGCCAGCAGCTTAGGGACAGCCCCTGAAGCTTTCTTT | CASSLGTAPEAFF
TRBJ2-7 | . | TRBD1 | TRBV30 | TGTGCCTGGGGACAGGGTGGCTACGAGCAGTACTTC | CAWGQGGYEQYF
TRBJ1-4 | few | . | TRBV2 | TGTGCCACCTCAGACAGCGATGAAAAACTGTTTTTT | CATSDSDEKLFF
TRBJ2-1 | few | TRBD2 | TRBV29-1 | TGCAGCTCTTGGACTAGCGGACGGTATGGTGAGCAGTTCTTC | CSSWTSGRYGEQFF
TRBJ2-3 | few | . | TRBV9 | TGTGCCAGCAGCGACGGACAGCTCACAGATACGCAGTATTTT | CASSDGQLTDTQYF
TRBJ2-1 | . | TRBD1 | TRBV7-2 | TGTGCCAGCAGCTACGCGACAGGGTCAATGGACAATGAGCAGTTCTTC | CASSYATGSMDNEQFF
TRBJ2-7 | . | . | TRBV13 | TGTGCCAGCAGCTTAAGAAACAGCTACGAGCAGTACTTC | CASSLRNSYEQYF
TRBJ2-1 | medium-sized | TRBD1 | TRBV5-6 | TGTGCCAGCAGCTCCGGGACAGGGGTCTACAATGAGCAGTTCTTC | CASSSGTGVYNEQFF
TRBJ1-2 | . | . | TRBV7-2 | TGTGCCAGCAGCTTATCCATTTCCGCCCCGTGGGGCTACACCTTC | CASSLSISAPWGYTF
TRBJ1-4 | . | . | TRBV4-3 | TGCGCCAGCAGCCAGGATGGGTCTAATGAAAAACTGTTTTTT | CASSQDGSNEKLFF
TRBJ2-5 | medium-sized | . | TRBV7-9 | TGTGCCAGCAGCTTAACGACGGAGACCCAGTACTTC | CASSLTTETQYF
TRBJ1-1 | . | . | TRBV9 | TGTGCCAGCAGCGTAGTACGGGGGAACACTGAAGCTTTCTTT | CASSVVRGNTEAFF
TRBJ2-1 | . | TRBD1 | TRBV6-5 | TGTGCCAGCAGTTACACAGGGGGTGGCCGGGAGTTCTTC | CASSYTGGGREFF
TRBJ2-5 | . | TRBD2 | TRBV15 | TGTGCCACCAGCAGAGATAGAGGTAGCGGGGGCCTCTCAGGGACCCAGTACTTC | CATSRDRGSGGLSGTQYF
TRBJ2-7 | . | TRBD1 | TRBV10-3 | TGTGCCATCCGGGACAGGGTCAACGAGCAGTACTTC | CAIRDRVNEQYF
TRBJ2-6 | few | . | TRBV2 | TGTGCCAGCAGTGAAGAGGGGGTTGCAGTTCGCTCTGGGGCCAACGTCCTGACTTTC | CASSEEGVAVRSGANVLTF
TRBJ2-1 | . | TRBD2 | TRBV6-5 | TGTGCCAGCAGTTACAGTACCCTAGCGGGTTATAATGAGCAGTTCTTC | CASSYSTLAGYNEQFF
TRBJ2-1 | . | TRBD2 | TRBV19 | TGTGCCAGCAGTCCAAAGCAGCGGGGGGACAACAATGAGCAGTTCTTC | CASSPKQRGDNNEQFF
TRBJ2-3 | . | . | TRBV2 | TGTGCCAGCAGTCGTCGCCGGGACCTCCGGGACACAGATACGCAGTATTTT | CASSRRRDLRDTDTQYF
TRBJ2-5 | . | . | TRBV27 | TGTGCCAGCAGTAAAGGGGGGGGATTCCTCGTTCAAGAGACCCAGTACTTC | CASSKGGGFLVQETQYF